The 25 T cell receptor beta chains below were found in one sample sequenced in a study of shared clonotypes between healthy human individuals. Sequencing used immunoSEQ multiplex PCR; TCRdb keeps in-frame clones, though not all of them. The sample holds around 2.1 million clones, 90% to 96% seen once. The sequenced material came from naive CD4+ T cells sorted from blood. Subset reported: CD45RA+ positively selected. The source is a man aged 18 to 29 in good health.

V usage is TRBV28 and J usage is TRBJ2-7, with TRBD1 matching over 7 bases. Trimming at V came to 5 bases and at J to 3 bases, leaving 4 bases not matched to a gene. Germline CDR1 is MDHEN and CDR2 is SYDVKM. The CDR3 is made up of 13 amino acids. The CDR3 nucleotides are TGTGCCAGCAGTGTAGGGGGCCGCTACGAGCAGTACTTC. It encodes CASSVGGRYEQYF. The full variable domain, with the rest looked up from reference TRBV28 and TRBJ2-7, is DVKVTQSSRYLVKRTGEKVFLECVQDMDHENMFWYRQDPGLGLRLIYFSYDVKMKEKGDIPEGYSVSREKKERFSLILESASTNQTSMYLCASSVGGRYEQYFGPGTRLTVT.

This chain uses TRBV2 with TRBJ1-2, with 9 positions matching TRBD1. Unmatched junction bases numbered 7, after V lost 4 bases and J lost 4 bases. This CDR3 contains 15 residues. CDR1 SNHLY and CDR2 FYNNEI come from the germline V gene. The CDR3 here is CASSGAGTGIYGYTF. The CDR3 DNA sequence: TGTGCCAGCAGTGGCGCCGGGACAGGGATCTATGGCTACACCTTC.

The chain couples TRBV5-4 to TRBJ2-1; no clear D. CDR1 and CDR2 from the germline V gene are SGHNT and YYREEE (reference sequence). Trimming cost V 5 bases and J 1 base, with 7 bases left between them. CDR3 length: 13 amino acids. DNA of the CDR3: TGTGCCAGCAGGTTGACTTCCTACAATGAGCAGTTCTTC. Translated, it gives CASRLTSYNEQFF. Drawing the rest from reference TRBV5-4 and TRBJ2-1, the complete variable domain is ETGVTQSPTHLIKTRGQQVTLRCSSQSGHNTVSWYQQALGQGPQFIFQYYREEENGRGNFPPRFSGLQFPNYSSELNVNALELDDSALYLCASRLTSYNEQFFGPGTRLTVL.

The CDR3 reads CASSELTSGRMSSYEQYF. CDR3 coding DNA: TGTGCCAGCAGTGAATTAACTAGCGGGAGGATGAGCTCCTACGAGCAGTACTTC. The rearrangement joins TRBV6-1 to TRBJ2-7; 12 bases line up with TRBD2. The V gene end was trimmed by 2 bases and the J gene end by 0 bases; junction bases not matched to a gene: 8. This CDR3 comprises 18 residues. Germline V gene lookup returns CDR1 MNHNS and CDR2 SASEGT.

This clone was observed once. The genes are TRBV7-9 and TRBJ1-1; no reliable D call. Germline V CDR1 and CDR2: SEHNR, FQNEAQ (reference sequence). The CDR3 length is 14 residues. V gave up 3 bases and J gave up 4 bases, with 12 bases separating them. In nucleotides, the CDR3 is TGTGCCAGCAGCTTTACAGAGGCGAGCACTGAAGCTTTCTTT. Protein: CASSFTEASTEAFF.

The chain couples TRBV27 to TRBJ1-2; TRBD1 matches at 8 bases. J gave up 3 bases and V 4 bases, and 10 bases lay outside the gene matches. The CDR3 is made up of 16 amino acids. Germline CDR1 reads MNHEY; CDR2 reads SMNVEV (reference sequence). The CDR3 DNA sequence: TGTGCCAGCAGTTCCCTCCCGACAGGGGATGACTATGGCTACACCTTC. It yields the protein CASSSLPTGDDYGYTF.

The chain recombines TRBV10-3 with TRBJ2-7; D gene ambiguous. V gave up 11 bases and J gave up 0 bases, with 14 bases separating them. The CDR3 is 13 residues long. Germline CDR1 and CDR2: ENHRY and SYGVKD. CDR3 sequence (DNA): TGTGCCTCCAAGGCTGACACCTCCTACGAGCAGTACTTC. Its protein is CASKADTSYEQYF.

CDR3: CASSSPDRFSFYSNQPQHF. CDR3 sequence (DNA): TGTGCCAGCAGTTCCCCGGACAGGTTCTCTTTTTATAGCAATCAGCCCCAGCATTTT. The chain employs TRBV28 and TRBJ1-5; 7 nucleotides align to TRBD1. With 4 bases clipped from V and 0 bases from J, the junction kept 15 bases outside the gene matches. CDR3 length equals 19 residues. CDR1 MDHEN and CDR2 SYDVKM come from the germline V gene.

This clone occurred once. CDR3 region: CASSLPLGQGADTQYF. The CDR3 nucleotides are TGTGCCAGCAGTTTGCCCCTTGGACAGGGGGCCGATACGCAGTATTTT. The gene calls are TRBV5-6 and TRBJ2-3, with 11 bases matching TRBD1. This CDR3 has 16 residues. Germline V gene lookup returns CDR1 SGHDT and CDR2 YYEEEE. Trimming at V came to 5 bases and at J to 6 bases, leaving 11 bases not matched to a gene.

Remarks on this clone: The sample holds other DNA sequences that translate to the same CDR3. This chain links TRBV6-5 with TRBJ1-5, with D unresolved. This CDR3 comprises 13 residues. Trimming removed 6 bases from V and 4 bases from J, with 10 bases in between. Looked up from germline, CDR1 is MNHEY and CDR2 is SVGAGI. CDR3 sequence (DNA): TGTGCCAGCAGCCTCGATGGAAATCAGCCCCAGCATTTT. Its translation is CASSLDGNQPQHF.

The CDR3 loop is CAWSASGKATNEKLFF. The CDR3 nucleotides are TGTGCCTGGAGTGCCTCCGGGAAGGCGACTAATGAAAAACTGTTTTTT. This sequence joins TRBV30 and TRBJ1-4; D remains unclear. The CDR3 runs 16 residues. V lost 1 base and J lost 2, with 14 bases in between. The germline V gene has CDR1 GTSNPN and CDR2 SVGIG (reference sequence).

This chain connects TRBV7-6 to TRBJ1-4, with 7 bases fitting TRBD1. The V segment lost 5 bases and the J segment 8 bases; nucleotides outside the gene matches: 14. Germline loops: CDR1 SGHVS, CDR2 FNYEAQ. This CDR3 region has 16 residues. The CDR3 sequence is CASSPGGGGIGEKLFF. The CDR3, as DNA: TGTGCCAGCAGCCCAGGGGGAGGGGGCATCGGCGAAAAACTGTTTTTT.

The V and J genes are TRBV5-1 and TRBJ1-1, with D perhaps TRBD1 (5 bases). V was shortened by 0 bases and J by 0 bases, with 6 bases between the two germline ends. Germline V gene sequence: CDR1 SGHRS, CDR2 YFSETQ. The CDR3 loop spans 14 amino acids. The DNA for the CDR3 is TGCGCCAGCAGCTTGGCACAGGTGAACACTGAAGCTTTCTTT. It codes for CASSLAQVNTEAFF.

The chain couples TRBV10-2 to TRBJ2-7; D possibly corresponds to TRBD2 (5 bases). Germline-derived CDR1 and CDR2 are WSHSY and SAAADI. The V gene lost 9 bases and the J gene lost 0 bases, with 12 bases spanning the gap. There are 13 residues in the CDR3. CDR3 in amino acids: CASAGSSSYEQYF. The CDR3 bases are TGCGCCAGTGCGGGCTCTAGCTCCTACGAGCAGTACTTC.

The rearrangement links TRBV7-9 to TRBJ2-2; tentative D call: TRBD1 (5 bases). CDR3 length: 14 residues. The ends were cut back, 6 bases at V and 3 bases at J, with 11 bases in the middle. In germline, CDR1 is SEHNR, CDR2 FQNEAQ (reference sequence). Here the CDR3 reads CASRIQGDTGELFF. The CDR3, as DNA: TGTGCCAGCAGAATCCAGGGTGACACCGGGGAGCTGTTTTTT.

On this clone itself: Other DNA sequences in this specimen translate into the identical CDR3. The genes are TRBV5-1 and TRBJ2-7; 10 bases align to TRBD2. The V and J ends lost 4 bases and 2 bases, in that order; junction bases with no gene match: 3. Germline CDR1 SGHRS, CDR2 YFSETQ. There are 14 residues in the CDR3. CDR3 nucleotides: TGCGCCAGCAGCACAGGGACTAGCGCCTACGAGCAGTACTTC. It specifies CASSTGTSAYEQYF. Together with reference TRBV5-1 and TRBJ2-7, the CDR3 gives the full variable domain: KAGVTQTPRYLIKTRGQQVTLSCSPISGHRSVSWYQQTPGQGLQFLFEYFSETQRNKGNFPGRFSGRQFSNSRSEMNVSTLELGDSALYLCASSTGTSAYEQYFGPGTRLTVT.

This chain connects TRBV7-6 to TRBJ2-7; tentatively, D is TRBD1 (5 bases). CDR1 and CDR2 from the germline V gene are SGHVS and FNYEAQ. V was clipped by 6 bases and J by 1 base, with 16 bases between them. The CDR3 has 15 amino acids. CDR3 loop: CASSWGSLPSYEQYF. The CDR3 DNA reads TGTGCCAGCAGTTGGGGCAGTTTGCCGTCCTACGAGCAGTACTTC.

CDR3 protein: CARSLGESASCEQYF. In DNA form, the CDR3 reads TGTGCCAGAAGCCTGGGGGAGTCGGCATCTTGCGAGCAGTACTTC. This chain connects TRBV5-3 to TRBJ2-7; the D gene could be TRBD1 or TRBD2 (5 bases each). TRBV5-3 is treated as an ORF (open reading frame) with a function not yet certain. Trimming shortened V by 4 bases and J by 6 bases, and 20 bases separated the two germline ends. This CDR3 is built from 15 residues.

The chain has TRBV10-2 and TRBJ2-6; TRBD1 agrees at 7 bases. The junction had 5 bases not matched to a gene; V was cut back by 3 bases and J by 0 bases. The germline V gene encodes CDR1 WSHSY and CDR2 SAAADI. The length of the CDR3 is 17 residues. CDR3 residues: CASSDKGAGSGANVLTF. The CDR3, as DNA: TGCGCCAGCAGTGATAAGGGGGCCGGCTCTGGGGCCAACGTCCTGACTTTC.

Points on this clone: Other DNA variants within this sample encode the same CDR3. The V call is TRBV5-1, the J call TRBJ2-1; D is unclear. The CDR3 is 14 amino acids. CDR1 is SGHRS and CDR2 is YFSETQ in the germline V gene. Deletions cut 0 bases from V and 4 bases from J, with 8 bases between. The CDR3 here is CASSLVPDYNEQFF. CDR3 in DNA: TGCGCCAGCAGCTTGGTTCCGGATTACAATGAGCAGTTCTTC.

The rearrangement joins TRBV30 to TRBJ1-1; D uncertain. The V and J ends lost 3 bases and 6 bases respectively, with 8 bases between them. The germline CDR1 and CDR2 sequences are GTSNPN and SVGIG (reference sequence). The CDR3 has 11 amino acids. This chain's CDR3 is CAWSRSPEAFF. DNA of the CDR3: TGTGCCTGGAGCAGGAGCCCTGAAGCTTTCTTT.

The V call is TRBV19, the J call TRBJ1-2; a possible D gene is TRBD1 (5 bases). Germline loops: CDR1 LNHDA, CDR2 SQIVND (reference sequence). The CDR3 extends over 15 amino acids. V lost 0 bases, J lost 8 bases, and 16 bases lay in between. The CDR3 is CASSIEDSDARGYTF. The CDR3 DNA reads TGTGCCAGTAGTATAGAAGACAGTGACGCTAGGGGCTACACCTTC.

The chain employs TRBV7-6 and TRBJ2-1, with 9 bases identical to TRBD2. The CDR3 is made up of 12 amino acids. The junction had 5 bases not matched to a gene; V was cut back by 4 bases and J by 13 bases. Germline values: CDR1 SGHVS, CDR2 FNYEAQ. In nucleotides, the CDR3 is TGTGCCAGCAGCTCTCCGGGACTAGCACAGTTCTTC. Translated, it gives CASSSPGLAQFF.

CDR3 loop: CASSLISSSSGANVLTF. Here the CDR3 DNA reads TGTGCCAGCAGCTTAATTTCCAGCTCCTCTGGGGCCAACGTCCTGACTTTC. This rearrangement joins TRBV11-2 to TRBJ2-6; unclear D gene. CDR3 length: 17 amino acids. Germline-derived CDR1 and CDR2 are SGHAT and FQNNGV. V was pared by 2 bases and J by 0 bases, with 11 bases between. Full variable domain (outside the CDR3, taken from reference TRBV11-2 and TRBJ2-6): EAGVAQSPRYKIIEKRQSVAFWCNPISGHATLYWYQQILGQGPKLLIQFQNNGVVDDSQLPKDRFSAERLKGVDSTLKIQPAKLEDSAVYLCASSLISSSSGANVLTFGAGSRLTVL.

This rearrangement joins TRBV27 to TRBJ1-2, with TRBD1 as a possible D gene (5 bases). V dropped 2 bases and J dropped 3 bases, with 16 bases sitting between them. The CDR3 runs to 16 residues. Germline CDR1 is MNHEY and CDR2 is SMNVEV (reference sequence). CDR3 sequence: CASSLTYGAGDYGYTF. The CDR3 bases are TGTGCCAGCAGTTTAACATACGGGGCGGGGGACTATGGCTACACCTTC.